The 28 T cell receptor beta chains below were found in one sample sequenced in a study of shared clonotypes between healthy human individuals. TCRdb's table, derived via immunoSEQ multiplex PCR, lists solely in-frame clones and lacks some. The sample includes some 2.1 million clones, around 95% of them seen just once. The sample comprised naive CD4+ T cells sorted from blood. Subset reported: CD45RA+ positively selected. The receptor source for this set is a man aged 18 to 29 in good health.

Concerning this clone: At one end, the junction sequence differs from germline, possibly due to a read error. The chain is built from TRBV7-2 and TRBJ1-3, with a weak D call TRBD1 (6 bases). This CDR3 is built from 11 residues. The V gene's germline CDR1 is SGHTA and CDR2 FQGNSA. CDR3 in amino acids: CASSFGGLQDF. The CDR3 DNA reads TGTGCCAGCAGCTTCGGGGGGCTTCAGGATTTT.

The chain has TRBV4-3 and TRBJ2-7, with 16 nucleotides matching TRBD2. V was pared by 3 bases and J by 5 bases, with 1 base of the junction left unmatched. The CDR3 consists of 15 residues. Germline V CDR1 and CDR2: LGHNA, YSLEER. In nucleotides, the CDR3 is TGCGCCAGCAGCCAGGGACTAGCGGGAGGGGACGAGCAGTACTTC. Protein product: CASSQGLAGGDEQYF.

The chain carries TRBV7-2 and TRBJ1-3; D remains ambiguous. This CDR3 is built from 14 residues. V was cut by 2 bases and J by 0 bases, with 5 bases left in between. Germline V gene lookup returns CDR1 SGHTA and CDR2 FQGNSA. CDR3 nucleotide sequence: TGTGCCAGCAGCTTATGGGTCTCTGGAAACACCATATATTTT. It codes for CASSLWVSGNTIYF.

This rearrangement joins TRBV30 to TRBJ1-3; no definite D call. This CDR3 contains 13 residues. Per germline, CDR1 GTSNPN and CDR2 SVGIG (reference sequence). With 4 bases removed from V and 0 bases from J, the gap between germline ends came to 7 bases. The CDR3 region is CAWTQSSGNTIYF. Written as DNA, the CDR3 is TGTGCCTGGACACAAAGCTCTGGAAACACCATATATTTT.

This chain uses TRBV18 with TRBJ2-5; D is tentatively TRBD1 or TRBD2 (5 bases each). V dropped 3 bases and J dropped 5 bases, with 16 bases sitting between them. CDR3 length: 15 amino acids. Germline loops: CDR1 KGHSH, CDR2 LQKENI. CDR3 sequence (DNA): TGTGCCAGCTCACCTAATATGGTCAGGGAGGAGACCCAGTACTTC. Residues: CASSPNMVREETQYF.

The chain employs TRBV5-1 and TRBJ2-6; D remains unclear. Trimming removed 5 bases from V and 0 bases from J, with 6 bases in between. The length of the CDR3 is 14 residues. CDR1 and CDR2 from the germline V gene are SGHRS and YFSETQ. The CDR3 here is CASRKFSGANVLTF. CDR3 in DNA: TGCGCCAGCAGAAAATTCTCTGGGGCCAACGTCCTGACTTTC. Looking up the rest from reference TRBV5-1 and TRBJ2-6 gives the full variable domain: KAGVTQTPRYLIKTRGQQVTLSCSPISGHRSVSWYQQTPGQGLQFLFEYFSETQRNKGNFPGRFSGRQFSNSRSEMNVSTLELGDSALYLCASRKFSGANVLTFGAGSRLTVL.

On this clone: This may arise from a read error, as a much more abundant clone is one base away. In the same sample, other DNA sequences code for this CDR3. The chain combines TRBV11-2 with TRBJ2-7; no clear D gene. Trimming took off 1 base at V and 4 bases at J, with 5 bases between the two ends. Germline-derived CDR1 and CDR2 are SGHAT and FQNNGV. CDR3 length equals 12 residues. CDR3 nucleotide sequence: TGTGCCAGCAGCTTAGCCCGGTACGAGCAGTACTTC. This encodes CASSLARYEQYF.

This chain connects TRBV29-1 to TRBJ1-2; possible D gene TRBD1, 5 bases. Germline assignment: CDR1 SQVTM and CDR2 ANQGSEA. The CDR3 loop spans 14 amino acids. V lost 6 bases to trimming and J lost 2 bases, with 16 bases between them. In nucleotides, the CDR3 is TGCAGCGTCGCCAAGGCCCGGGACAACTATGGCTACACCTTC. Encoded protein: CSVAKARDNYGYTF.

The count of this clone is one. The gene calls are TRBV6-1 and TRBJ1-6; D perhaps matches TRBD1 (5 bases). The CDR3 sequence is 15 residues long. CDR1 and CDR2 from the germline V gene are MNHNS and SASEGT. Trimming took 5 bases from V and 4 from J, leaving 12 bases between them. The CDR3 sequence: CASSLVTDYNSPLHF. The CDR3 DNA is TGTGCCAGCAGTCTAGTGACAGATTATAATTCACCCCTCCACTTT.

A remark on this clone: This may be a read error: a much more frequent sequence differs by one nucleotide. The sample contains more than one DNA sequence encoding this CDR3. V is TRBV2 and J is TRBJ1-2; D remains unclear. The CDR3 has 13 residues. V was trimmed by 3 bases and J by 0 bases, leaving 5 bases between them. CDR1 and CDR2 from the germline V gene are SNHLY and FYNNEI. CDR3 bases: TGTGCCAGCAGTGAGCTAGCTAACTATGGCTACACCTTC. Translating gives CASSELANYGYTF.

The J gene is TRBJ1-6, the V gene TRBV6-5; D may be TRBD1 (6 bases). The CDR3 loop spans 16 amino acids. Trimming pared 2 bases from V and 10 bases from J, leaving 18 bases between. Per germline, CDR1 MNHEY and CDR2 SVGAGI. CDR3: CASSYRAGAVGSPLHF. The CDR3, as DNA: TGTGCCAGCAGTTACAGGGCAGGGGCTGTTGGGTCACCCCTCCACTTT.

The chain employs TRBV10-3 and TRBJ1-1; D not certain. CDR3 length: 14 amino acids. The germline V and J ends were trimmed by 3 bases and 1 base, with 9 bases remaining between them. Germline V gene data show CDR1 as ENHRY and CDR2 as SYGVKD. CDR3 in amino acids: CAISEVGRNTEAFF. CDR3 nucleotide sequence: TGTGCCATCAGTGAAGTAGGGAGGAACACTGAAGCTTTCTTT.

This clone appeared a single time. CDR3 nucleotide sequence: TGTGCCAGTATTGAGACCGGACAGCACTCTGGAAACACCATATATTTT. Translating it yields CASIETGQHSGNTIYF. This chain connects TRBV19 to TRBJ1-3, with a weak D call TRBD1 (6 bases). The ends were cut back, 7 bases at V and 0 bases at J, with 16 bases in the middle. CDR3 length equals 16 residues. Germline V lookup: CDR1 LNHDA, CDR2 SQIVND (reference sequence).

V and J are TRBV5-1 and TRBJ1-5; TRBD1 matches at 8 bases. The CDR3 is 14 residues long. V lost 3 bases, J lost 5 bases, and 4 bases stayed unmatched. Germline-derived CDR1 and CDR2 are SGHRS and YFSETQ. For the CDR3, the DNA is TGCGCCAGCAGCTACGGACAGGGCGATCAGCCCCAGCATTTT. Its translation: CASSYGQGDQPQHF.

In the case of this clone: Other nucleotide sequences in the sample specify the same CDR3. This chain links TRBV28 with TRBJ1-4; 7 nucleotides match TRBD1. Germline lookup yields CDR1 MDHEN and CDR2 SYDVKM. The CDR3 covers 15 residues. J was trimmed by 1 base and V by 3 bases; bases with no gene match: 2. The CDR3 DNA sequence: TGTGCCAGCAGTTTGAGACAGGGAACTAATGAAAAACTGTTTTTT. Protein product: CASSLRQGTNEKLFF.

The chain has TRBV9 and TRBJ1-2; perhaps TRBD1 as D (6 bases). V was cut by 0 bases and J by 2 bases, with 17 bases left in between. Germline V lookup: CDR1 SGDLS, CDR2 YYNGEE. The CDR3 covers 17 residues. CDR3 region: CASSVDGRGVLNYGYTF. DNA for the CDR3: TGTGCCAGCAGCGTAGATGGCAGGGGCGTACTGAACTATGGCTACACCTTC.

V usage is TRBV9 and J usage is TRBJ2-7; D is ambiguous. The CDR3 is 15 residues long. Trimming removed 0 bases from V and 1 base from J, with 11 bases in between. Germline V CDR1 and CDR2: SGDLS, YYNGEE. This chain's CDR3 is CASSVGSNPSYEQYF. The CDR3 region has the DNA TGTGCCAGCAGCGTAGGTAGCAACCCGTCCTACGAGCAGTACTTC.

The DNA of the CDR3 is TGTGCCAGCAGTGGGAAGGCAGGGGGGCCCTACGAGCAGTACTTC. Translation gives CASSGKAGGPYEQYF. The rearrangement joins TRBV2 to TRBJ2-7, with D perhaps matching TRBD1 (7 bases). CDR3 length equals 15 residues. Germline V gives CDR1 SNHLY, CDR2 FYNNEI. The V end lost 4 bases, the J end lost 2 bases, and 15 bases lay between the germline ends.

The chain employs TRBV18 and TRBJ2-3, with 8 bases that match TRBD2. The J segment lost 2 bases and the V segment lost 5 bases, leaving 6 bases of the junction unmatched. Germline CDR1 KGHSH, CDR2 LQKENI. The CDR3 covers 15 residues. CDR3 sequence reads: CASSRAGEHTDTQYF. The DNA of the CDR3 is TGTGCCAGCTCAAGAGCGGGAGAACACACAGATACGCAGTATTTT.

This chain connects TRBV7-9 to TRBJ2-7; D remains unclear. The germline V gene encodes CDR1 SEHNR and CDR2 FQNEAQ (reference sequence). The CDR3 has 13 amino acids. V was cut by 2 bases and J by 2 bases, with 7 bases left in between. CDR3 sequence reads: CASSLTGPYEQYF. The CDR3, as DNA: TGTGCCAGCAGCTTAACGGGCCCCTACGAGCAGTACTTC.

The genes are TRBV7-9 and TRBJ2-2, with D hard to call. Germline V gene sequence: CDR1 SEHNR, CDR2 FQNEAQ (reference sequence). The CDR3 extends over 16 amino acids. V gave up 1 base and J gave up 2 bases, with 11 bases separating them. The CDR3 coding sequence is TGTGCCAGCAGCTTAGTGGGCGGATCTAACACCGGGGAGCTGTTTTTT. Protein product: CASSLVGGSNTGELFF.

The chain links TRBV6-5 to TRBJ2-3; 12 nucleotides match TRBD2. V shed 5 bases and J 3 bases; nucleotides not matched to a gene: 3. This CDR3 contains 15 residues. Germline V gene data show CDR1 as MNHEY and CDR2 as SVGAGI. The CDR3 here is CASSPTSGGTDTQYF. CDR3 sequence (DNA): TGTGCCAGCAGTCCAACTAGCGGGGGGACAGATACGCAGTATTTT.

The V gene is TRBV9, the J gene TRBJ2-7; 11 bases line up with TRBD2. The CDR3 runs to 13 residues. Trimming took 0 bases from V and 9 from J; bases not matched to a gene: 2. CDR1 is SGDLS and CDR2 is YYNGEE in the germline V gene. The CDR3 DNA reads as TGTGCCAGCAGCGTAGAACTAGCGGGAGTGCAGTACTTC. It translates to CASSVELAGVQYF. The entire variable domain, with the rest obtained from reference TRBV9 and TRBJ2-7, is as follows: DSGVTQTPKHLITATGQRVTLRCSPRSGDLSVYWYQQSLDQGLQFLIQYYNGEERAKGNILERFSAQQFPDLHSELNLSSLELGDSALYFCASSVELAGVQYFGPGTRLTVT.

The chain recombines TRBV9 with TRBJ1-3; D perhaps matches TRBD1 (6 bases). The CDR3 has 17 residues. Trimming left V 0 bases short and J 0 bases short, with 13 bases between. Looked up from germline, CDR1 is SGDLS and CDR2 is YYNGEE. This chain's CDR3 is CASSVDPGANSGNTIYF. The DNA for the CDR3 is TGTGCCAGCAGCGTAGATCCAGGGGCTAACTCTGGAAACACCATATATTTT.

The rearrangement uses TRBV5-1 and TRBJ2-7; D not resolved. This CDR3 region has 15 residues. Per the germline V gene, CDR1 is SGHRS and CDR2 is YFSETQ. V lost 0 bases to trimming and J lost 0 bases, with 10 bases between them. Written as DNA, the CDR3 is TGCGCCAGCAGCTTGGGGGTGTCTAACTCCTACGAGCAGTACTTC. Its protein is CASSLGVSNSYEQYF.

The J gene is TRBJ2-6, the V gene TRBV27, with D possibly being TRBD1 (6 bases). V gave up 5 bases and J gave up 0 bases, with 11 bases separating them. This CDR3 is 16 amino acids long. In germline, CDR1 is MNHEY, CDR2 SMNVEV (reference sequence). The CDR3 bases are TGTGCCAGCAGTCCCCGGACAGACTCTGGGGCCAACGTCCTGACTTTC. It codes for CASSPRTDSGANVLTF.

This sequence joins TRBV9 and TRBJ1-5, with 10 bases identical to TRBD1. V was pared by 0 bases and J by 5 bases, with 5 bases of the junction left unmatched. The CDR3 spans 16 residues. Germline CDR1 reads SGDLS; CDR2 reads YYNGEE. Here the CDR3 reads CASSVVGTGVHQPQHF. The DNA for the CDR3 is TGTGCCAGCAGCGTAGTTGGGACAGGGGTCCATCAGCCCCAGCATTTT.

The chain couples TRBV2 to TRBJ2-1, with 16 bases matching TRBD2. The germline V gene encodes CDR1 SNHLY and CDR2 FYNNEI. V lost 5 bases to trimming and J lost 7 bases; unmatched junction nucleotides: 11. This CDR3 has 18 residues. The CDR3 protein is CASSLTGTSGRAFNEQFF. DNA for the CDR3: TGTGCCAGCAGTTTGACAGGGACTAGCGGGAGGGCCTTTAATGAGCAGTTCTTC.